This TCR beta chain originates from a study of identical twins. Study-level results: Fewer insertions characterized abundant cord blood beta clonotypes, whereas memory repertoires showed none.

In regard to this clonotype: The antigen remains undetermined.

MiXCR, run by TCRdb on the 5' RACE reads, gives a single entry per CDR3 protein. Of 1,800,000 or so distinct CDR3 sequences detected, around 33% appear once; the ten largest clones hold 0.27%. The receptor comes from a newborn girl in good health. The sequenced sample consisted of cord blood.

CDR3 DNA sequence: TGTGCCAGCAGTGCCTCACCGGGACAGGGGGCTTTAGACAATGAGCAGTTCTTC. Encoded protein: CASSASPGQGALDNEQFF. The chain is built from TRBV6-4 and TRBJ2-1; the match to TRBD1 covers 12 bases. The trim removed 4 bases at V and 5 bases at J, leaving 12 bases unmatched. The V gene's germline CDR1 is MRHNA and CDR2 SNTAGT. There are 18 residues in the CDR3.